This paragraph reports one T cell receptor beta chain. The data derive from a study of cytomegalovirus exposure and HLA in healthy donors. The CDR3 extends over 15 amino acids. Germline V gene data show CDR1 as MNHEY and CDR2 as SVGAGI. Germline trimming cut 2 bases from V and 2 bases from J; bases unmatched to any gene: 6. PCR was performed using 60 Vbeta and 13 Jbeta primers. Profiling relied on immunoSEQ multiplex PCR, and the TCRdb table lists in-frame clones only, not all of them. The repertoire consists of approximately 140,000 clones, with about 79% occurring once and the leading ten covering less than 3.5%.

The sequence was obtained from a man aged 50 to 59 in good health and CMV-seronegative. The chain uses TRBV6-5 and TRBJ2-7; 7 bases map to TRBD1. Material for sequencing was PBMCs. This CDR3 is CASSYGGRGTYEQYF. The CDR3 nucleotides read TGTGCCAGCAGTTACGGAGGCAGGGGGACCTACGAGCAGTACTTC.